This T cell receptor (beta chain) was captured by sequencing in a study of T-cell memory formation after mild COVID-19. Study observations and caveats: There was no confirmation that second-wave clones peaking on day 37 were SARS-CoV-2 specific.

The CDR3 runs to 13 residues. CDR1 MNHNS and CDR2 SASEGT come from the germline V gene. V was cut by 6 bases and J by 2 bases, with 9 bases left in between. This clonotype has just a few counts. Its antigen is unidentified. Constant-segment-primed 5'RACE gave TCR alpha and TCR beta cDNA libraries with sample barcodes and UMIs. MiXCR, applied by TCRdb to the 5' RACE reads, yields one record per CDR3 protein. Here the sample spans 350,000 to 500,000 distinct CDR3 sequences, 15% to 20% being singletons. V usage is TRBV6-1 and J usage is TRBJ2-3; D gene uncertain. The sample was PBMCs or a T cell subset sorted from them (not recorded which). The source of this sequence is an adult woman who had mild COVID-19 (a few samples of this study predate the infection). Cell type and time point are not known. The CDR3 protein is CASRAPITDTQYF. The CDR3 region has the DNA TGTGCCAGCAGAGCCCCTATCACAGATACGCAGTATTTT.